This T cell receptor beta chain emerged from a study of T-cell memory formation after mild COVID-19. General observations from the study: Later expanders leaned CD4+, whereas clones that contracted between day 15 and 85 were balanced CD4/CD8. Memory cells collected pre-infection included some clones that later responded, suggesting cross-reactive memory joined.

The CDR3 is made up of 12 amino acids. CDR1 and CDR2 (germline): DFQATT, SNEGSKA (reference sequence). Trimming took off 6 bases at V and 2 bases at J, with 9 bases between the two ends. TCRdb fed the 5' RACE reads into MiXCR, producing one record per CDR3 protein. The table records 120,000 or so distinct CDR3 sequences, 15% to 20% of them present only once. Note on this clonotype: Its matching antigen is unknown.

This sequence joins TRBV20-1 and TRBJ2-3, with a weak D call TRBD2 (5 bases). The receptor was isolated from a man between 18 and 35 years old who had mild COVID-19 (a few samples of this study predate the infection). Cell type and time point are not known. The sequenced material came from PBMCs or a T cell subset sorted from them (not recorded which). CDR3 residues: CSAQLDTDTQYF. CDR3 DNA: TGCAGTGCCCAACTAGACACAGATACGCAGTATTTT.